The T cell receptor beta chain under discussion was sequenced for a study of shared clonotypes between healthy human individuals. Broader study findings: Inspection by rarefaction showed sorted-subset sequencing to be incomplete despite large depth.

Remarks on this clone: What it binds is not known.

An assay was performed, and its level was deep. The data were produced by immunoSEQ multiplex PCR, yet TCRdb's version contains in-frame clones alone and is incomplete. The table shows some 2,400,000 clones, with 90% to 97% occurring only once. V dropped 0 bases and J dropped 3; count of bases not matched to a gene: 6. Germline V gene lookup returns CDR1 SGHDT and CDR2 YYEEEE. The CDR3 is 16 residues long. The donors were all Caucasian adults (living in Nashville, Tennessee). In the CD4+ fraction, cells were divided into CD45RA+ naive and CD45RA-negative memory subsets. The chain employs TRBV5-6 and TRBJ2-3; TRBD2 agrees at 8 bases. Specimen: naive CD4+ T cells sorted from blood. Subset: CD45RA+ positively selected. The clonotype comes from a man in his late teens or twenties in good health. The CDR3: CASSLGLVAGTDTQYF. Written as DNA, the CDR3 is TGTGCCAGCAGCTTGGGGCTAGTAGCGGGGACAGATACGCAGTATTTT.